This is a list of T cell receptor beta chains from one sample in a study of blood T cells in healthy people across ages. From the 5' RACE reads, TCRdb called clonotypes with MiXCR, one entry per CDR3 protein. The profile shows 650,000 to 1,000,000 distinct CDR3 sequences, roughly 40% of them singletons. Sequenced: blood. All receptors derive from a young man in good health. The CDR3 runs from the conserved cysteine through the conserved F or W. Each record gives: D gene, J gene, clone size, V gene, CDR3 protein, CDR3 DNA. D genes are given only for firm matches. Size is omitted from some rows. Given values are once, few, many or a class for expanded clones.

- TRBJ1-3 - TRBV12-3/TRBV12-4 CASSPTGGNTIYF TGTGCCAGCAGCCCCACAGGGGGAAACACCATATATTTT
- TRBJ2-2 few TRBV12-3/TRBV12-4 CASSNAGELFF TGTGCCAGCAGTAACGCCGGGGAGCTGTTTTTT
- TRBJ2-7 many TRBV28 CASSIGVEQYF TGTGCCAGCAGTATAGGGGTTGAGCAGTACTTC
- TRBJ2-1 - TRBV5-1 CASSLAGRFNEQFF TGCGCCAGCAGCTTGGCGGGTCGGTTCAATGAGCAGTTCTTC
- TRBJ1-1 - TRBV29-1 CSVRPGVGEAFF TGCAGCGTTCGGCCAGGAGTAGGAGAAGCTTTCTTT
- TRBJ1-6 few TRBV5-1 CASSVVQNSPLHF TGCGCCAGCAGCGTGGTACAGAATTCACCCCTCCACTTT
TRBD1 TRBJ2-7 many TRBV29-1 CSVRGKFISGQGFSYEQYF TGCAGCGTTCGCGGCAAGTTCATTTCGGGACAGGGGTTTTCCTACGAGCAGTACTTC
TRBD2 TRBJ2-7 few TRBV6-2/TRBV6-3 CASSSGTSGDEQYF TGTGCCAGCAGCAGCGGGACTAGCGGGGACGAGCAGTACTTC
TRBD2 TRBJ2-3 - TRBV7-2 CASSFVGGTDTQYF TGTGCCAGCAGCTTCGTGGGGGGGACAGATACGCAGTATTTT
- TRBJ1-1 once TRBV15 CATSKRAVGTEAFF TGTGCCACCAGCAAGAGGGCAGTAGGGACTGAAGCTTTCTTT
- TRBJ1-6 few TRBV28 CASSGGGQSSYNSPLHF TGTGCCAGCAGTGGAGGAGGGCAATCTTCCTATAATTCACCCCTCCACTTT
- TRBJ2-1 many TRBV4-1 CASSQRSGSSSYNEQFF TGCGCCAGCAGCCAACGCAGCGGAAGTAGCTCCTACAATGAGCAGTTCTTC
- TRBJ1-2 - TRBV25-1 CASSEFRPSGYTF TGTGCCAGCAGTGAATTTCGACCGTCTGGCTACACCTTC
- TRBJ2-1 few TRBV20-1 CSARRGTYRGAYNEQFF TGCAGTGCTAGACGGGGGACATACAGAGGAGCCTACAATGAGCAGTTCTTC
- TRBJ2-5 few TRBV9 CASSVAVGGQETQYF TGTGCCAGCAGCGTAGCGGTGGGGGGCCAAGAGACCCAGTACTTC
TRBD2 TRBJ2-7 - TRBV5-6 CASSFAGGYEQYF TGTGCCAGCAGCTTCGCGGGGGGGTACGAGCAGTACTTC